This TCR beta chain was sequenced in a study of Graves' ophthalmopathy and Graves' hyperthyroidism. Participants with hyperthyroidism, aged 18 to 65, were newly diagnosed with under 2 months' duration. This CDR3 spans 15 amino acids. Trimming took 0 bases from V and 0 from J; bases not matched to a gene: 0. Germline-derived CDR1 and CDR2 are MNHEY and SVGAGI. RNA transcripts were the source from which TCR beta CDR3 regions were amplified. An initial RT-PCR round employing HTBI primers preceded a second-round multiplex PCR. TCRdb independently ran MiXCR on the multiplex PCR reads; one entry per CDR3 protein. The table records approximately 410,000 distinct CDR3 sequences, approximately 15% of them present only once. This clonotype has a count of ten or more. As yet, its antigen is unknown. Whole-study findings and limits: Discriminating ophthalmopathy from stable hyperthyroidism, a 13-signature model attained a sensitivity of about 88% and a specificity of 81.08%. The authors also found most expanded thyroid clonotypes above 0.001 frequency in blood.

The TCR was taken from a woman aged 18-29 years with stable Graves' hyperthyroidism. The specimen was peripheral blood. V gene TRBV6-5 combines with J gene TRBJ1-2, with TRBD1 matching 8 bases. For the CDR3, the DNA is TGTGCCAGCAGTTACTCGGACAGGGCTAACTATGGCTACACCTTC. This codes for CASSYSDRANYGYTF.